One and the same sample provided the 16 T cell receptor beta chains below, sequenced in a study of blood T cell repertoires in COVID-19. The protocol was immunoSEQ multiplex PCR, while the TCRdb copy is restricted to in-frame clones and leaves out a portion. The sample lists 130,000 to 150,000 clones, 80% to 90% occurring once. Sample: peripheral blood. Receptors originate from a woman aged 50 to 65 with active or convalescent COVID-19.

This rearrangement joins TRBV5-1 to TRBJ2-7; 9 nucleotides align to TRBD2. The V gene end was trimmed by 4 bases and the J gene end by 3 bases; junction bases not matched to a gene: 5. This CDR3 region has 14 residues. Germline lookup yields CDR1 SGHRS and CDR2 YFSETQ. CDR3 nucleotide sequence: TGCGCCAGCAGCCATAGCGGGAGTAACTACGAGCAGTACTTC. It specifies CASSHSGSNYEQYF.

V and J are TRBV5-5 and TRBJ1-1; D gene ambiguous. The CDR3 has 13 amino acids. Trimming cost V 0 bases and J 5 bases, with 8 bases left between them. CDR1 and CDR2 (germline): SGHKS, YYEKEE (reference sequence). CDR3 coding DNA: TGTGCCAGCAGCTTGGGTGCGGGGACTGAAGCTTTCTTT. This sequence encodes CASSLGAGTEAFF.

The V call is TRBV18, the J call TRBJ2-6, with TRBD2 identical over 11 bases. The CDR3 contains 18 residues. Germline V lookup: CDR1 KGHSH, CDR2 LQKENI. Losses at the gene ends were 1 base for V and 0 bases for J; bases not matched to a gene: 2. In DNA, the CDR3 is TGTGCCAGCTCACCACGACTAGCGGGGAACTCTGGGGCCAACGTCCTGACTTTC. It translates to CASSPRLAGNSGANVLTF.

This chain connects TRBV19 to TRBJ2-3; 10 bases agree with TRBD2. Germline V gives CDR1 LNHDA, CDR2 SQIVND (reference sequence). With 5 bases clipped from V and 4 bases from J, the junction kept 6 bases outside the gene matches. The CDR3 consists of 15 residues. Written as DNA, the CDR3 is TGTGCCAGTAGTGAGAGCGGGAGGGACGCAGATACGCAGTATTTT. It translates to CASSESGRDADTQYF.

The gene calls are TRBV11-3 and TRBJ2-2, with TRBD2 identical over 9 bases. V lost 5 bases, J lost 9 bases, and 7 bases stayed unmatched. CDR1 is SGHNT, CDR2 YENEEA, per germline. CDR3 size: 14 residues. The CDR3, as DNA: TGTGCCAGCAGCGATCCGGCGGGGGGGAGGGAGCTGTTTTTT. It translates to CASSDPAGGRELFF. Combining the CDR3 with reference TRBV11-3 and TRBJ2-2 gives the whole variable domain EAGVVQSPRYKIIEKKQPVAFWCNPISGHNTLYWYLQNLGQGPELLIRYENEEAVDDSQLPKDRFSAERLKGVDSTLKIQPAELGDSAVYLCASSDPAGGRELFFGEGSRLTVL.

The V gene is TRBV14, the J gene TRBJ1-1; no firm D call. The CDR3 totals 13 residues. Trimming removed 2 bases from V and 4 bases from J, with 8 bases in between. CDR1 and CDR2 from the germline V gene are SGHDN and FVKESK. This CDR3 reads CASSQPSSTEAFF. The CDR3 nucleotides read TGTGCCAGCAGCCAACCATCCAGCACTGAAGCTTTCTTT.

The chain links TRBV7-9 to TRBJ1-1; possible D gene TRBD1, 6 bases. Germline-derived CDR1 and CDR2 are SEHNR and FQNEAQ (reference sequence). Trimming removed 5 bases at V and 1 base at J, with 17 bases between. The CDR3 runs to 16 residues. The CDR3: CASSPVGGLGNTEAFF. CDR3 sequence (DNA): TGTGCCAGCAGCCCCGTCGGGGGGCTCGGGAACACTGAAGCTTTCTTT. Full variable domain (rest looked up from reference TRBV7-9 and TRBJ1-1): DTGVSQNPRHKITKRGQNVTFRCDPISEHNRLYWYRQTLGQGPEFLTYFQNEAQLEKSRLLSDRFSAERPKGSFSTLEIQRTEQGDSAMYLCASSPVGGLGNTEAFFGQGTRLTVV.

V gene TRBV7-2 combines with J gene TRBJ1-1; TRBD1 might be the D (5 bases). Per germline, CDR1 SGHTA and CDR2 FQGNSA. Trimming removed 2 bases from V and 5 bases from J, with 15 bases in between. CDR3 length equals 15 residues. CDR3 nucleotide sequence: TGTGCCAGCAGCTTACTCAGGGCGGGGGGGACTGAAGCTTTCTTT. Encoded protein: CASSLLRAGGTEAFF.

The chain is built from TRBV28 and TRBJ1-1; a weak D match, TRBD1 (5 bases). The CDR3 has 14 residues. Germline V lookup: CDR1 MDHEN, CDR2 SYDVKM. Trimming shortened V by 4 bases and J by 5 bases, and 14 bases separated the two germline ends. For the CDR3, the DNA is TGTGCCAGCAGTTGGTTGGGACTGGAAACTGAAGCTTTCTTT. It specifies CASSWLGLETEAFF.

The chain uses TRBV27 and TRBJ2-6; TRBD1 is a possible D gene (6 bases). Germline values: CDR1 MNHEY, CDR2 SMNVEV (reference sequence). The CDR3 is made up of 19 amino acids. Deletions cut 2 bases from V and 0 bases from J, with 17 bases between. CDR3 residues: CASSLARGRMNSGANVLTF. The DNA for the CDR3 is TGTGCCAGCAGTTTAGCCAGGGGCAGGATGAACTCTGGGGCCAACGTCCTGACTTTC.

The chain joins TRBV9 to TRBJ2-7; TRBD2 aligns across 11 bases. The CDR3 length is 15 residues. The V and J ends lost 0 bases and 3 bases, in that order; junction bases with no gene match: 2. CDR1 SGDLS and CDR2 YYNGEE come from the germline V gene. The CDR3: CASSVASGRIYEQYF. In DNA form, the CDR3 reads TGTGCCAGCAGCGTAGCTAGCGGGAGGATCTACGAGCAGTACTTC.

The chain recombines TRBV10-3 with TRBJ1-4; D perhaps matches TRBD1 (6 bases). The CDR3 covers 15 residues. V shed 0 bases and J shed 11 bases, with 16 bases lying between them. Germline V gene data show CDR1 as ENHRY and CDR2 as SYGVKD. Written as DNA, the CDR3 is TGTGCCATCAGTGAGTCGTGGGACCTTAGGGGGAAACTGTTTTTT. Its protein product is CAISESWDLRGKLFF.

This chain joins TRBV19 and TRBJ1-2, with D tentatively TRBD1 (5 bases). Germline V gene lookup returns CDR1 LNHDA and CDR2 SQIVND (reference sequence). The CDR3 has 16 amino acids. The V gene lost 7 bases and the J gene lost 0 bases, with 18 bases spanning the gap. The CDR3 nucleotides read TGTGCCAGTAACGGGAGGGGCTCAGGCGCTAACTATGGCTACACCTTC. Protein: CASNGRGSGANYGYTF.

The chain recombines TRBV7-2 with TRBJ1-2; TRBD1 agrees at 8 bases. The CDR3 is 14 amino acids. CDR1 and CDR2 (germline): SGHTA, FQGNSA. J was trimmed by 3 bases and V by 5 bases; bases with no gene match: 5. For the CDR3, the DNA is TGTGCCAGCAGCGCCCAGACAGGGGACTATGGCTACACCTTC. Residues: CASSAQTGDYGYTF.

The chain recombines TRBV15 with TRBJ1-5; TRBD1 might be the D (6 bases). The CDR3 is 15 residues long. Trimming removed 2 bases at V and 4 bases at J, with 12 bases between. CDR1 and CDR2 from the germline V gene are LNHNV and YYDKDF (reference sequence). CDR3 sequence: CATSRQGQLNQPQHF. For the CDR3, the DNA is TGTGCCACCAGCAGACAAGGACAGCTTAATCAGCCCCAGCATTTT.

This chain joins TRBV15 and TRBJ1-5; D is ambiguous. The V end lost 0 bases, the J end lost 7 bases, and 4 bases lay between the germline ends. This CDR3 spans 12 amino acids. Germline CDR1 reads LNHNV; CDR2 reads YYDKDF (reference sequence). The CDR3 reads CATSRDRQPQHF. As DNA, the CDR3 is TGTGCCACCAGCAGAGATCGGCAGCCCCAGCATTTT.